This note documents a single T cell receptor beta chain sequence. Its antigen is currently not known. No much larger clone is present one base from it, and per-base qualities are unavailable. The sample belongs to a study of response to subunit inactivated influenza vaccine (dated by TCRdb to the late 2010s). The study in broad terms: To follow how T cells responded to a trivalent subunit inactivated influenza vaccine, the researchers relied on deep quantitative profiling of the T cell receptor repertoire. Findings and caveats that apply to the study as a whole: According to the authors, only a limited number of new T cells may be recruited by each seasonal influenza vaccination.

Per the germline V gene, SGHRS is the CDR1 and YFSETQ is the CDR2. Including cysteine and phenylalanine, the CDR3 has 16 amino acids. Only the CDR3 DNA stays, 48 bases, in frame from base 1. V loses 3 bases at its end and J loses 2 bases; junction bases beyond the gene matches: 10. The library was built by means of RT-PCR. The instrument was an Illumina HiSeq 2500. TCRdb applied fastp at Q25 and MiXCR to the public reads, then kept only in-frame beta chains. Rows merge per CDR3 protein into single entries with the most common DNA and genes. The sample table lists some 640,000 distinct CDR3 sequences, around 13% of them with a count of one. Of the sample, 5.5% to 8% falls within the top ten clones.

In this chain, TRBV5-1 is recombined with TRBJ2-5, with 7 bases in between that match TRBD1. The source was PBMCs from blood, collected less than 15 days before vaccination. The sequence derives from a man aged 45-60 years who received an inactivated influenza vaccine. Donor details come from another sample of the same person, matched by shared clones. The CDR3 in this case is CASSSPPGQIQETQYF. The DNA sequence is given as TGCGCCAGCAGCTCTCCTCCGGGACAGATACAAGAGACCCAGTACTTC.